The rows below give T cell receptor beta chains drawn from one sample of a study of T cell responses to AZD1222 COVID-19 vaccine. Assay used: immunoSEQ multiplex PCR; TCRdb lists only in-frame clones, some missing. Of about 120,000 clones listed, about 93% are singletons. This specimen consisted of peripheral blood, obtained 28 days after the second AZD1222 dose. The receptor set was obtained from an adult who received the AZD1222 COVID-19 vaccine. The CDR3 runs from the conserved cysteine through the conserved F or W. D genes are given only for firm matches. Clone size is given for some rows only: seen once, a few or many times, or a class if the clone is expanded.

d_call,clone_size,v_call,j_call,cdr3_aa,cdr3_nt
-,-,TRBV11-2,TRBJ2-5,CASSLQRAVQETQYF,TGTGCCAGCAGCTTACAACGCGCGGTTCAAGAGACCCAGTACTTC
TRBD1,-,TRBV29-1,TRBJ1-2,CSVLSIRQGGYGYTF,TGCAGCGTTCTATCCATAAGACAGGGAGGATATGGCTACACCTTC
-,-,TRBV15,TRBJ1-6,CATSPTGTNSPLHF,TGTGCCACCAGCCCTACAGGGACGAATTCACCCCTCCACTTT
-,-,TRBV4-2,TRBJ2-7,CASSQERALSYEQYF,TGTGCCAGCAGCCAAGAAAGGGCTCTCTCCTACGAGCAGTACTTC
-,-,TRBV7-7,TRBJ2-5,CASSLYDNRPQETQYF,TGTGCTAGCAGCTTATACGATAACCGGCCTCAAGAGACCCAGTACTTC
-,-,TRBV7-6,TRBJ2-7,CASSLAQGGATYEQYF,TGTGCCAGCAGCTTAGCGCAAGGGGGGGCAACCTACGAGCAGTACTTC
-,-,TRBV5-4,TRBJ2-3,CASSLAAGTTDTQYF,TGTGCCAGCAGCTTGGCCGCGGGGACCACAGATACGCAGTATTTT
-,-,TRBV9,TRBJ1-2,CASSVGGQGVYGYTF,TGTGCCAGCAGCGTAGGCGGGCAGGGAGTATATGGCTACACCTTC
-,-,TRBV18,TRBJ2-7,CASSTSGHGEQYF,TGTGCCAGCTCAACCTCGGGACACGGGGAGCAGTACTTC
-,-,TRBV12-5,TRBJ2-6,CASGFTGANVLTF,TGTGCTAGTGGTTTCACTGGGGCCAACGTCCTGACTTTC
-,-,TRBV3-1/TRBV3-2,TRBJ2-1,CASSQASNYNEQFF,TGTGCCAGCAGCCAAGCGTCCAACTACAATGAGCAGTTCTTC
-,-,TRBV12-3/TRBV12-4,TRBJ1-1,CASSPGANTEAFF,TGTGCCAGCAGCCCTGGCGCGAACACTGAAGCTTTCTTT
-,once,TRBV30,TRBJ2-7,CAWAAGLTGYEQYF,TGTGCCTGGGCGGCGGGCTTGACCGGCTACGAGCAGTACTTC
-,-,TRBV19,TRBJ2-3,CASSSGGRGTDTQYF,TGTGCCAGTAGTAGTGGGGGAAGAGGAACAGATACGCAGTATTTT
-,-,TRBV25-1,TRBJ2-3,CASSLDPSTDTQYF,TGTGCCAGCAGTCTCGACCCTAGCACAGATACGCAGTATTTT
-,-,TRBV2,TRBJ1-5,CASSEVTGSSNQPQHF,TGTGCCAGCAGTGAAGTAACGGGGAGTAGCAATCAGCCCCAGCATTTT
-,-,TRBV5-1,TRBJ2-4,CASSTDSVDIQYF,TGCGCCAGCAGCACAGACTCGGTGGACATTCAGTACTTC
-,-,TRBV7-8,TRBJ1-1,CASSSWQGGTEAFF,TGTGCCAGCAGCTCGTGGCAGGGAGGAACTGAAGCTTTCTTT
-,-,TRBV5-1,TRBJ1-1,CASSLGGGMNTEAFF,TGCGCCAGCAGCTTGGGCGGAGGAATGAACACTGAAGCTTTCTTT
TRBD1,-,TRBV7-2,TRBJ1-4,CASSPSTGVNEKLFF,TGTGCCAGCAGCCCCTCCACAGGGGTTAATGAAAAACTGTTTTTT
-,-,TRBV10-3,TRBJ2-3,CAISVSAKTDTQYF,TGTGCCATCAGTGTTTCGGCTAAGACAGATACGCAGTATTTT
-,-,TRBV6-6,TRBJ2-1,CASSYVPSHYNEQFF,TGTGCCAGCAGTTACGTGCCTAGCCATTACAATGAGCAGTTCTTC
-,-,TRBV7-2,TRBJ1-5,CASSLGDSVLNQPQHF,TGTGCCAGCAGCTTAGGCGACAGTGTACTTAATCAGCCCCAGCATTTT
-,-,TRBV5-4,TRBJ2-7,CASSLQQSYEQYF,TGTGCCAGCAGCCTCCAGCAGTCGTACGAGCAGTACTTC
-,-,TRBV19,TRBJ2-5,CASSIVGGGETQYF,TGTGCCAGTAGTATAGTGGGGGGTGGAGAGACCCAGTACTTC
-,-,TRBV15,TRBJ2-1,CATSRGLAGEQFF,TGTGCCACCAGCAGAGGGCTAGCCGGTGAGCAGTTCTTC
-,-,TRBV7-2,TRBJ2-3,CASRPGRFRITDTQYF,TGTGCCAGCCGCCCGGGGCGCTTTCGTATCACAGATACGCAGTATTTT
-,-,TRBV3-1/TRBV3-2,TRBJ2-1,CASSRDTRSYNEQFF,TGTGCCAGCAGCCGGGACACTCGTTCCTACAATGAGCAGTTCTTC
-,-,TRBV6-2/TRBV6-3,TRBJ2-5,CASSYGQLGETQYF,TGTGCCAGCAGTTACGGCCAGCTTGGGGAGACCCAGTACTTC
-,-,TRBV7-9,TRBJ1-6,CASSLQGFNSPLHF,TGTGCCAGCAGCTTGCAGGGGTTTAATTCACCCCTCCACTTT
-,-,TRBV14,TRBJ2-3,CASSQGRATQYF,TGTGCCAGCAGCCAAGGGAGGGCAACGCAGTATTTT
-,-,TRBV10-3,TRBJ2-4,CAISDRGENIQYF,TGTGCCATCAGTGACAGGGGAGAAAACATTCAGTACTTC
-,-,TRBV5-1,TRBJ1-1,CASSLGGRVNTEAFF,TGCGCCAGCAGCTTGGGGGGCAGGGTGAACACTGAAGCTTTCTTT
-,-,TRBV5-4,TRBJ2-7,CASSFQGPNGYEQYF,TGTGCCAGCAGCTTCCAGGGCCCTAATGGCTACGAGCAGTACTTC
-,-,TRBV11-3,TRBJ2-2,CASSLGGRRENTGELFF,TGTGCCAGCAGCTTAGGAGGGCGCAGGGAGAACACCGGGGAGCTGTTTTTT
TRBD1,-,TRBV6-5,TRBJ1-1,CASAQGAFLSTEAFF,TGTGCCAGCGCACAGGGGGCCTTTCTGTCCACTGAAGCTTTCTTT
-,-,TRBV29-1,TRBJ1-2,CSVEEPRGSYTF,TGCAGCGTTGAAGAACCCAGGGGAAGCTACACCTTC
-,-,TRBV4-3,TRBJ1-2,CASSQDSRNYGYTF,TGCGCCAGCAGCCAAGATAGCCGGAACTATGGCTACACCTTC
TRBD1,-,TRBV5-1,TRBJ1-1,CASSLVGQGNTEAFF,TGCGCCAGCAGCTTGGTGGGACAGGGGAACACTGAAGCTTTCTTT
-,-,TRBV27,TRBJ1-6,CASSFGFNNSPLHF,TGTGCCAGCAGTTTCGGGTTTAATAATTCACCCCTCCACTTT
-,-,TRBV30,TRBJ1-5,CAWSAGLEQPQHF,TGTGCCTGGAGTGCAGGGTTAGAGCAGCCCCAGCATTTT
-,-,TRBV27,TRBJ2-1,CASSPRPRWGYYNEQFF,TGTGCCAGCAGTCCCCGACCGCGGTGGGGCTACTACAATGAGCAGTTCTTC
TRBD2,-,TRBV19,TRBJ2-2,CASRVRGLAMNTGELFF,TGTGCCAGTAGGGTTCGGGGACTAGCGATGAACACCGGGGAGCTGTTTTTT
-,-,TRBV5-5,TRBJ1-2,CASSLPGPGYTF,TGTGCCAGCAGCTTGCCAGGGCCTGGCTACACCTTC
TRBD2,-,TRBV9,TRBJ2-7,CASSVTSGRLYEQYF,TGTGCCAGCAGCGTAACTAGCGGGAGGTTATACGAGCAGTACTTC
TRBD2,-,TRBV27,TRBJ2-1,CASSLLAGYEQFF,TGTGCCAGCAGTTTATTAGCGGGCTATGAGCAGTTCTTC
-,-,TRBV19,TRBJ1-3,CASSGRTASSGNTIYF,TGTGCCAGTAGTGGCCGTACCGCGAGCTCTGGAAACACCATATATTTT
-,-,TRBV6-6,TRBJ2-5,CASTYSRLGETQYF,TGTGCCAGCACTTACTCGAGGTTGGGAGAGACCCAGTACTTC
-,-,TRBV20-1,TRBJ2-1,CGGSVNNEQFF,TGCGGGGGGAGCGTGAACAATGAGCAGTTCTTC
-,-,TRBV5-1,TRBJ1-1,CASSLGMVNTEAFF,TGCGCCAGCAGCTTGGGAATGGTGAACACTGAAGCTTTCTTT